This passage covers 15 T cell receptor beta chains from one sample sequenced in a study of cytomegalovirus exposure and HLA in healthy donors. Primers for the PCR totalled 60 Vbeta and 13 Jbeta. Sequencing was performed with immunoSEQ multiplex PCR; in TCRdb, only in-frame clones are kept and a portion is missing. This sample has around 100,000 clones, with roughly 80% found just once. Sequenced sample: PBMCs. All receptors come from a man in his fifties in good health and CMV-seropositive.

With respect to this clone: One end of the junction varies from germline; a read error may be responsible. The rearrangement uses TRBV6-5 and TRBJ2-5, with TRBD2 matching over 8 bases. The J call is uncertain, as TRBJ2-7 better fits the DNA end. CDR1 MNHEY and CDR2 SVGAGI come from the germline V gene. The CDR3 sequence is 15 residues long. DNA for the CDR3: TGTGCCGGCAGTTACGGGAGGGGAGGCCGCTACGAGCAGTACTTC. Its translation: CAGSYGRGGRYEQYF.

V gene TRBV21-1 combines with J gene TRBJ2-1; the table's D call, TRBD1, has no DNA check behind it. TRBV21-1 is shown as a pseudogene. The CDR3 sequence is 15 residues long. CDR3 in DNA: TGTGCCAGCAGGCAAACAGGGGGCGCCGACAATGAGCAGTTCTTC. Its translation: CASRQTGGADNEQFF.

The CDR3 is CASSIYPSSYNEQFF. CDR3 coding DNA: TGTGCCAGTAGTATTTACCCGAGCTCCTACAATGAGCAGTTCTTC. This chain connects TRBV19 to TRBJ2-1; unclear D gene. Trimming stripped 3 bases from V and 0 bases from J, with 9 bases between. The length of the CDR3 is 15 residues. Germline CDR1 reads LNHDA; CDR2 reads SQIVND (reference sequence).

This chain joins TRBV5-1 and TRBJ1-1; TRBD1 matches 7 bases. J lost 1 base, V lost 4 bases, and 4 bases had no gene match. Germline CDR1 is SGHRS and CDR2 is YFSETQ. This CDR3 has 14 residues. CDR3 bases: TGCGCCAGCAGCGTCTGGACAGGGAACACTGAAGCTTTCTTT. Encoded protein: CASSVWTGNTEAFF.

This rearrangement joins TRBV30 to TRBJ1-1; D not resolved. V was clipped by 0 bases and J by 1 base, with 15 bases between them. There are 16 residues in the CDR3. Germline V CDR1 and CDR2: GTSNPN, SVGIG (reference sequence). Written as DNA, the CDR3 is TGTGCCTGGAGTGTATTTTGGCGGGAGACGAACACTGAAGCTTTCTTT. Its translation is CAWSVFWRETNTEAFF.

The chain is built from TRBV10-3 and TRBJ2-1, with 10 bases fitting TRBD2. The CDR3 runs to 15 residues. V lost 6 bases to trimming and J lost 10 bases; unmatched junction nucleotides: 12. Germline-derived CDR1 and CDR2 are ENHRY and SYGVKD. The CDR3 DNA is TGTGCCATCAGGACGGCTAGCGGGAGTGGATGGGAGCAGTTCTTC. Amino acid sequence: CAIRTASGSGWEQFF.

This sequence joins TRBV2 and TRBJ2-7; TRBD2 might be the D (6 bases). Germline V gene lookup returns CDR1 SNHLY and CDR2 FYNNEI. This CDR3 has 14 amino acids. Trimming cost V 1 base and J 2 bases, with 9 bases left between them. The CDR3 DNA is TGTGCCAGCAGTGAAGTGGCGGGACCCTACGAGCAGTACTTC. Its translation is CASSEVAGPYEQYF.

The chain has TRBV7-3 and TRBJ2-7; the match to TRBD2 covers 10 bases. The germline V gene encodes CDR1 SGHTA and CDR2 FQGTGA. Trimming cost V 1 base and J 7 bases; bases outside gene matches: 4. The CDR3 is 14 amino acids. The chain's CDR3 is CASSLIAGGGEQYF. CDR3 in DNA: TGTGCCAGCAGCTTAATAGCGGGAGGCGGAGAGCAGTACTTC.

This clone has more than one count but fewer than ten. The J gene is TRBJ1-1, the V gene TRBV27; a possible D gene is TRBD1 (6 bases). Trimming took off 0 bases at V and 5 bases at J, with 7 bases between the two ends. This CDR3 contains 13 residues. Germline CDR1 reads MNHEY; CDR2 reads SMNVEV (reference sequence). CDR3 nucleotide sequence: TGTGCCAGCAGTTTATCGAGGGGGACTGAAGCTTTCTTT. This encodes CASSLSRGTEAFF.

The chain is built from TRBV7-8 and TRBJ1-1; D unresolved. The CDR3 extends over 16 amino acids. The ends were cut back, 1 base at V and 3 bases at J, with 15 bases in the middle. Germline V gene sequence: CDR1 SGHVS, CDR2 FQNEAQ. The CDR3 sequence: CASSLGNPSLYTEAFF. The CDR3 DNA sequence: TGTGCCAGCAGCTTAGGAAACCCTTCACTTTACACTGAAGCTTTCTTT.

In its sample, this clone was seen once. V gene TRBV19 combines with J gene TRBJ2-7; 7 nucleotides align to TRBD1. The CDR3 extends over 18 amino acids. Per germline, CDR1 LNHDA and CDR2 SQIVND (reference sequence). J was trimmed by 3 bases and V by 5 bases; bases with no gene match: 19. Here the CDR3 reads CASSPGRQGVGAYYEQYF. The CDR3, as DNA: TGTGCCAGTAGTCCAGGCAGACAGGGTGTCGGAGCCTACTACGAGCAGTACTTC.

This clone was detected only a few times. The V and J genes are TRBV9 and TRBJ1-4, with 8 positions matching TRBD1. This CDR3 contains 15 residues. The ends lost 4 bases at V and 8 bases at J; junction bases unmatched: 10. Per the germline V gene, CDR1 is SGDLS and CDR2 is YYNGEE. The CDR3 sequence is CASSLRTGREEKLFF. DNA of the CDR3: TGTGCCAGCAGCCTACGGACAGGGAGAGAGGAAAAACTGTTTTTT. Filled out from reference TRBV9 and TRBJ1-4, the complete variable domain reads DSGVTQTPKHLITATGQRVTLRCSPRSGDLSVYWYQQSLDQGLQFLIQYYNGEERAKGNILERFSAQQFPDLHSELNLSSLELGDSALYFCASSLRTGREEKLFFGSGTQLSVL.

This chain uses TRBV5-1 with TRBJ1-2; 7 bases align to TRBD1. V shed 0 bases and J 2 bases; nucleotides not matched to a gene: 1. Germline values: CDR1 SGHRS, CDR2 YFSETQ. This CDR3 is 14 amino acids long. CDR3 nucleotides: TGCGCCAGCAGCTTGGAGGGACAGAACTATGGCTACACCTTC. Protein product: CASSLEGQNYGYTF.

A few counts support this clone. CDR3 in DNA: TGTGCCAGCAGCCTGGGACAGGTCAATCAGCCCCAGCATTTT. Translated, it gives CASSLGQVNQPQHF. The chain has TRBV6-6 and TRBJ1-5; 8 bases are shared with TRBD1. CDR1 MNHNY and CDR2 SVGAGI come from the germline V gene (reference sequence). The CDR3 is made up of 14 amino acids. The J segment lost 3 bases and the V segment lost 6 bases, leaving 4 bases of the junction unmatched.

This chain joins TRBV6-5 and TRBJ1-1; TRBD1 matches at 10 bases. With 6 bases clipped from V and 5 bases from J, the junction kept 0 bases outside the gene matches. The CDR3 has 12 amino acids. Germline CDR1 MNHEY, CDR2 SVGAGI. Written as DNA, the CDR3 is TGTGCCAGCAGGGACAGGGGGACTGAAGCTTTCTTT. It translates to CASRDRGTEAFF.